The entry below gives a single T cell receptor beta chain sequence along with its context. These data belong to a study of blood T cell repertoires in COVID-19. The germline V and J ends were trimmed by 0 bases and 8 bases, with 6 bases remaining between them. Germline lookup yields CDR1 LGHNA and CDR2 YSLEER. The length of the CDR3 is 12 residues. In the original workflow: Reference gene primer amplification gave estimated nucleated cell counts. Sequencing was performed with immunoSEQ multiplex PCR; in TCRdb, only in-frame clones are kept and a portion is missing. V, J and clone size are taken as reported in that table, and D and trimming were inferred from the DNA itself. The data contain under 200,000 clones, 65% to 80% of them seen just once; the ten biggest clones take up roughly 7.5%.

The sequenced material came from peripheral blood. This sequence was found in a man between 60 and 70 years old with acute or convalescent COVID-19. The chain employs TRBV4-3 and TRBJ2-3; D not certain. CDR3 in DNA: TGCGCCAGCAGCCAAGATAGAGGTACGCAGTATTTT. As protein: CASSQDRGTQYF.